A single sample is the source of the 29 T cell receptor beta chains below, sequenced in a study of T cells in Graves' hyperthyroidism and ophthalmopathy. RNA transcripts gave rise to amplified TCR beta CDR3 regions. HTBI primers were the set used in a first-round RT-PCR of the TCR CDR3. TCRdb recomputed calls from the multiplex PCR reads with MiXCR, one row per CDR3 protein. Of approximately 400,000 distinct CDR3 sequences in the sample, about 15% were seen once. The source material was blood. All receptors come from a woman aged 25 to 39 with Graves' hyperthyroidism.

This clonotype has a handful of counts. The chain links TRBV12-3 or TRBV12-4 to TRBJ2-2, with TRBD1 identical over 9 bases. V dropped 5 bases and J dropped 6; count of bases not matched to a gene: 7. The CDR3 is made up of 15 amino acids. CDR3 amino acids: CASSGDRGFAGELFF. The DNA of the CDR3 is TGTGCCAGCAGTGGAGACAGGGGGTTTGCCGGGGAGCTGTTTTTT.

In this sample, this clonotype turned up a few times. A much more abundant neighbour one base away suggests this may be a read error. This chain uses TRBV6-2 or TRBV6-3 with TRBJ2-5; D tentatively reads TRBD1 or TRBD2 (5 bases each). The CDR3 has 14 residues. The V gene's germline CDR1 is MNHEY and CDR2 SVGEGT. The V and J ends lost 4 bases and 4 bases respectively, with 13 bases between them. The CDR3 is CASSSREPRETQYF. Written as DNA, the CDR3 is TGTGCCAGCAGTTCCAGGGAGCCTCGAGAGACCCAGTACTTC.

The rearrangement links TRBV9 to TRBJ2-4; 7 positions match TRBD1. Trimming removed 3 bases from V and 0 bases from J; junction bases left unmatched: 12. The germline V gene encodes CDR1 SGDLS and CDR2 YYNGEE. The CDR3 runs 18 residues. CDR3 sequence reads: CASSAPPGDSLAKNIQYF. The CDR3 DNA follows: TGTGCCAGCAGCGCCCCCCCAGGGGACAGTCTAGCCAAAAACATTCAGTACTTC. The entire variable domain, with the rest obtained from reference TRBV9 and TRBJ2-4, is as follows: DSGVTQTPKHLITATGQRVTLRCSPRSGDLSVYWYQQSLDQGLQFLIQYYNGEERAKGNILERFSAQQFPDLHSELNLSSLELGDSALYFCASSAPPGDSLAKNIQYFGAGTRLSVL.

This clonotype was picked up many times. The rearrangement uses TRBV6-1 and TRBJ2-1; possibly TRBD2 for D (5 bases). Germline V gene data show CDR1 as MNHNS and CDR2 as SASEGT. The length of the CDR3 is 14 residues. The V and J ends lost 5 bases and 2 bases respectively, with 10 bases between them. Written as DNA, the CDR3 is TGTGCCAGCAGTTATTCCGGGACCTACAATGAGCAGTTCTTC. It specifies CASSYSGTYNEQFF.

The chain employs TRBV10-3 and TRBJ2-5, with a weak D call TRBD2 (7 bases). Per germline, CDR1 ENHRY and CDR2 SYGVKD. CDR3 size: 13 residues. V gave up 3 bases and J gave up 5 bases, with 10 bases separating them. The CDR3 DNA is TGTGCCATCAGTGACAGGGGAGGGGAGACCCAGTACTTC. Translating it yields CAISDRGGETQYF.

V is TRBV12-3 or TRBV12-4 and J is TRBJ1-1; D is perhaps TRBD1 (5 bases). The CDR3 loop spans 15 amino acids. V lost 6 bases to trimming and J lost 1 base, with 15 bases between them. The CDR3 region has the DNA TGTGCCAGCAGCGGCCAGGGAATGACGAACACTGAAGCTTTCTTT. Its translation: CASSGQGMTNTEAFF.

The table lists this clonotype with many counts. This CDR3 is CASSLTGTGGTEQYF. Written as DNA, the CDR3 is TGTGCCAGCAGCTTAACCGGGACAGGGGGGACCGAGCAGTACTTC. The chain couples TRBV7-3 to TRBJ2-7; 11 bases match TRBD1. Germline V lookup: CDR1 SGHTA, CDR2 FQGTGA. J gave up 6 bases and V 0 bases, and 4 bases lay outside the gene matches. The CDR3 is 15 amino acids. Looking up the rest from reference TRBV7-3 and TRBJ2-7 gives the full variable domain: GAGVSQTPSNKVTEKGKYVELRCDPISGHTALYWYRQSLGQGPEFLIYFQGTGAADDSGLPNDRFFAVRPEGSVSTLKIQRTERGDSAVYLCASSLTGTGGTEQYFGPGTRLTVT.

This clonotype has at least ten counts. This chain connects TRBV20-1 to TRBJ2-5; D is unclear. V lost 0 bases and J lost 3, with 20 bases in between. CDR1 is DFQATT and CDR2 is SNEGSKA in the germline V gene (reference sequence). This CDR3 comprises 17 residues. The CDR3 sequence: CSARDSALTISEETQYF. CDR3 nucleotides: TGCAGTGCTAGAGATTCGGCCTTAACCATAAGTGAAGAGACCCAGTACTTC.

Only a few counts were recorded for this clonotype. The chain is built from TRBV7-9 and TRBJ1-1; TRBD1 is a possible D gene (5 bases). Germline V gene sequence: CDR1 SEHNR, CDR2 FQNEAQ (reference sequence). Deletions cut 7 bases from V and 1 base from J, with 13 bases between. This CDR3 spans 14 amino acids. In DNA, the CDR3 is TGTGCCAGCAACAGGTTAGGGCGGAACACTGAAGCTTTCTTT. Protein: CASNRLGRNTEAFF. Together with reference TRBV7-9 and TRBJ1-1, the CDR3 gives the full variable domain: DTGVSQNPRHKITKRGQNVTFRCDPISEHNRLYWYRQTLGQGPEFLTYFQNEAQLEKSRLLSDRFSAERPKGSFSTLEIQRTEQGDSAMYLCASNRLGRNTEAFFGQGTRLTVV.

The sample holds a few counts of this clonotype. The genes are TRBV24-1 and TRBJ1-5; 8 positions match TRBD1. The length of the CDR3 is 15 residues. The V gene's germline CDR1 is KGHDR and CDR2 SFDVKD. V gave up 4 bases and J gave up 2 bases; unmatched junction bases: 3. Written as DNA, the CDR3 is TGTGCCACCAGTGACCAGACAGGGGGCAATCAGCCCCAGCATTTT. It specifies CATSDQTGGNQPQHF.

This clonotype was recorded at least ten times. This chain uses TRBV24-1 with TRBJ2-3; TRBD2 aligns across 11 bases. There are 16 residues in the CDR3. Trimming removed 7 bases from V and 2 bases from J; junction bases left unmatched: 7. Looked up from germline, CDR1 is KGHDR and CDR2 is SFDVKD. As DNA, the CDR3 is TGTGCCACCAGCACGGGACTAGCGGAACTCACAGATACGCAGTATTTT. Amino acids: CATSTGLAELTDTQYF.

Worth noting for this clonotype: Mismatch with germline at one junction end may stem from a read error. The chain links TRBV15 to TRBJ1-4; D is uncertain. CDR3 length: 13 amino acids. Germline V gives CDR1 LNHNV, CDR2 YYDKDF (reference sequence). The CDR3 region has the DNA TGTGCCACCAGCAAAGCAATTAATGAAAAACTGTTTTTC. Its translation: CATSKAINEKLFF.

This clonotype was counted ten times or more. The chain joins TRBV20-1 to TRBJ2-1; 11 nucleotides match TRBD2. The V and J ends lost 3 bases and 1 base, in that order; junction bases with no gene match: 5. CDR3 length: 16 amino acids. Germline CDR1 DFQATT, CDR2 SNEGSKA (reference sequence). CDR3 in DNA: TGCAGTGCTAGGAATCGACTAGCGGGATCCTACAATGAGCAGTTCTTC. Protein sequence: CSARNRLAGSYNEQFF.

This clonotype was seen ten or more times. This chain uses TRBV18 with TRBJ2-7; weak D call: TRBD1 (6 bases). Germline V gene data show CDR1 as KGHSH and CDR2 as LQKENI. The CDR3 loop spans 15 amino acids. V lost 0 bases and J lost 2, with 11 bases in between. The CDR3 loop is CASSPPTGSPYEQYF. CDR3 DNA: TGTGCCAGCTCACCACCCACAGGGTCTCCCTACGAGCAGTACTTC.

This clonotype showed up many times. The V call is TRBV5-1, the J call TRBJ2-2; 12 bases fit TRBD2. Trimming removed 5 bases from V and 1 base from J; junction bases left unmatched: 15. In germline, CDR1 is SGHRS, CDR2 YFSETQ. This CDR3 is built from 20 residues. CDR3 nucleotides: TGCGCCAGCAGAATGCCAGTCGGACTAGCGGGATCAATGAACACCGGGGAGCTGTTTTTT. It yields the protein CASRMPVGLAGSMNTGELFF.

This clonotype was seen at least ten times. J is TRBJ2-5 and V is TRBV15; D could derive from TRBD1 or TRBD2 (5 bases each). This CDR3 comprises 14 residues. Trimming took off 1 base at V and 3 bases at J, with 9 bases between the two ends. Looked up from germline, CDR1 is LNHNV and CDR2 is YYDKDF (reference sequence). CDR3 sequence: CATSRGDGKETQYF. DNA for the CDR3: TGTGCCACCAGCAGAGGGGACGGAAAAGAGACCCAGTACTTC.

The chain recombines TRBV11-2 with TRBJ1-2; D is undetermined. The germline V gene encodes CDR1 SGHAT and CDR2 FQNNGV. Deletions cut 5 bases from V and 11 bases from J, with 9 bases between. The CDR3 loop spans 10 amino acids. The CDR3 reads CASSDKWYTF. Written as DNA, the CDR3 is TGTGCCAGCAGCGACAAGTGGTACACCTTC.

This clonotype was seen repeatedly, ten times or more. The chain joins TRBV3-1 to TRBJ2-4; the match to TRBD2 covers 14 bases. This CDR3 has 17 residues. Trimming at V came to 4 bases and at J to 6 bases, leaving 8 bases not matched to a gene. Germline values: CDR1 LGHDT, CDR2 YNNKEL (reference sequence). CDR3 bases: TGTGCCAGCAGCCTATTTGGGACTAGCGGGAGCGTAAACATTCAGTACTTC. This sequence encodes CASSLFGTSGSVNIQYF.

This clonotype was counted many times. V and J are TRBV20-1 and TRBJ2-1; no reliable D call. The CDR3 contains 10 residues. Germline CDR1 and CDR2: DFQATT and SNEGSKA (reference sequence). Trimming cost V 7 bases and J 10 bases, with 11 bases left between them. CDR3 DNA: TGCAGTGGCTGGAATCGAGAGCAGTTCTTC. Amino acid sequence: CSGWNREQFF.

V usage is TRBV19 and J usage is TRBJ1-2; perhaps TRBD1 as D (5 bases). Germline lookup yields CDR1 LNHDA and CDR2 SQIVND (reference sequence). CDR3 size: 11 residues. Trimming took off 11 bases at V and 4 bases at J, with 11 bases between the two ends. CDR3 sequence reads: CASRDGYGYTF. DNA of the CDR3: TGTGCCTCAAGGGACGGCTATGGCTACACCTTC. Based on the CDR3 plus reference TRBV19 and TRBJ1-2, the full variable domain is DGGITQSPKYLFRKEGQNVTLSCEQNLNHDAMYWYRQDPGQGLRLIYYSQIVNDFQKGDIAEGYSVSREKKESFPLTVTSAQKNPTAFYLCASRDGYGYTFGSGTRLTVV.

This clonotype has a count of ten or more. The gene calls are TRBV7-2 and TRBJ2-1; 16 bases line up with TRBD2. The CDR3 is 20 amino acids. V shed 5 bases, J shed 6 bases, and the junction held 16 bases outside the gene matches. The germline CDR1 and CDR2 sequences are SGHTA and FQGNSA. CDR3 DNA sequence: TGTGCCAGCAGCCCGCCGGGACTAGCGGGAGGGACCGATGGATCCAATGAGCAGTTCTTC. Its protein product is CASSPPGLAGGTDGSNEQFF.

The DNA for the CDR3 is TGTGCCAGCAGCCACTCCTCTAGGGGAGACACCGGGGAGCTGTTTTTT. Encoded protein: CASSHSSRGDTGELFF. V is TRBV3-1 and J is TRBJ2-2, with D perhaps given as TRBD1 or TRBD2 (5 bases each). V was clipped by 3 bases and J by 3 bases, with 14 bases between them. Germline V gene data show CDR1 as LGHDT and CDR2 as YNNKEL (reference sequence). This CDR3 region has 16 residues.

This clonotype was counted ten times or more. V is TRBV20-1 and J is TRBJ2-7, with a possible D match to TRBD2 (5 bases). The V gene's germline CDR1 is DFQATT and CDR2 SNEGSKA (reference sequence). The CDR3 is 12 residues long. With 3 bases removed from V and 2 bases from J, the gap between germline ends came to 8 bases. For the CDR3, the DNA is TGCAGTGCTAGTTTCGGGACCTACGAGCAGTACTTC. It is translated as CSASFGTYEQYF.

In this sample, this clonotype turned up many times. V usage is TRBV3-1 and J usage is TRBJ1-2; D call uncertain. Between the trimmed V and J ends, which lost 1 base and 3 bases, there was a span of 18 bases. CDR3 length: 17 amino acids. Germline lookup yields CDR1 LGHDT and CDR2 YNNKEL (reference sequence). CDR3 sequence reads: CASSQVYGSRSHYGYTF. CDR3 DNA: TGTGCCAGCAGCCAAGTTTACGGTTCTCGGAGCCACTATGGCTACACCTTC.

Here the CDR3 reads CASSHGTAYNEQFF. The CDR3 DNA reads TGCGCCAGCAGCCACGGGACAGCCTACAATGAGCAGTTCTTC. The rearrangement joins TRBV4-1 to TRBJ2-1; 7 nucleotides line up with TRBD1. Trimming removed 3 bases from V and 2 bases from J; junction bases left unmatched: 1. The V gene's germline CDR1 is MGHRA and CDR2 YSYEKL. This CDR3 comprises 14 residues.

The sample holds a few counts of this clonotype. CDR3 DNA sequence: TGTGCCAGCTGGGACTATACCTCGGGAGAGCAGTACTTC. It is translated as CASWDYTSGEQYF. The chain has TRBV28 and TRBJ2-7, with 7 bases that match TRBD2. The germline V gene encodes CDR1 MDHEN and CDR2 SYDVKM. This CDR3 has 13 amino acids. J lost 7 bases, V lost 8 bases, and 11 bases had no gene match.

This clonotype occurred a few times. The V and J genes are TRBV24-1 and TRBJ2-1, with TRBD2 matching 12 bases. V trimming: 0 bases; J trimming: 8 bases; junction bases outside the gene matches: 7. The CDR3 runs to 17 residues. Germline lookup yields CDR1 KGHDR and CDR2 SFDVKD. CDR3 amino acids: CATSDLPSGGGGDEQFF. DNA for the CDR3: TGTGCCACCAGTGATTTGCCTAGCGGGGGGGGGGGCGATGAGCAGTTCTTC.

This chain links TRBV19 with TRBJ2-7; 8 bases are shared with TRBD2. This CDR3 has 13 amino acids. J was trimmed by 7 bases and V by 9 bases; bases with no gene match: 11. Germline V gene sequence: CDR1 LNHDA, CDR2 SQIVND (reference sequence). The CDR3, as DNA: TGTGCCAGCGGACTAGCTAGTCGCAGGGAGCAGTACTTC. This sequence encodes CASGLASRREQYF.

This clonotype has a handful of counts. The rearrangement joins TRBV6-1 to TRBJ2-7; D unresolved. Per the germline V gene, CDR1 is MNHNS and CDR2 is SASEGT. CDR3 length equals 15 residues. The ends were cut back, 5 bases at V and 0 bases at J, with 14 bases in the middle. The CDR3, as DNA: TGTGCCAGCAGTACCCTAGATACCTACTCCTACGAGCAGTACTTC. Its protein product is CASSTLDTYSYEQYF.